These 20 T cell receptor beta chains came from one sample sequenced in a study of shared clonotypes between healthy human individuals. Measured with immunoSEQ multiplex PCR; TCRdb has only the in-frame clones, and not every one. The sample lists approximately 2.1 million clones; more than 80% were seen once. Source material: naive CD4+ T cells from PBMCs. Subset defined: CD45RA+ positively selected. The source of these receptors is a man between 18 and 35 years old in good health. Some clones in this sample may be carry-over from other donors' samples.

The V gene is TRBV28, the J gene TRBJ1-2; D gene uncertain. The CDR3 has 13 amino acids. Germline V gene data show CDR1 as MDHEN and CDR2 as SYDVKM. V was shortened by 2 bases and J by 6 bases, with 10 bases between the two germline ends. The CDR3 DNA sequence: TGTGCCAGCAGTTTAGGGATCTATAATGGCTACACCTTC. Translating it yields CASSLGIYNGYTF.

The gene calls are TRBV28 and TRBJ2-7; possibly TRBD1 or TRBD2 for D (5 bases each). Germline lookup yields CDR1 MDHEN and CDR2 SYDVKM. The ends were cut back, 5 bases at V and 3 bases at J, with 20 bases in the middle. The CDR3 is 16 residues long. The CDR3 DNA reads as TGTGCCAGCAGTCCCTCGGGGCTTTTGGGAAGCTACGAGCAGTACTTC. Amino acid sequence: CASSPSGLLGSYEQYF. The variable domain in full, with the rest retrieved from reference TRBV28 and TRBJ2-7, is DVKVTQSSRYLVKRTGEKVFLECVQDMDHENMFWYRQDPGLGLRLIYFSYDVKMKEKGDIPEGYSVSREKKERFSLILESASTNQTSMYLCASSPSGLLGSYEQYFGPGTRLTVT.

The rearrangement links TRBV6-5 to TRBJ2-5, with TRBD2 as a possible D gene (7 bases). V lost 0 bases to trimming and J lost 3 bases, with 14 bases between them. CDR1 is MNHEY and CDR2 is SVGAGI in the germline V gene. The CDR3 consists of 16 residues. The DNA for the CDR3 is TGTGCCAGCAGTTACTCGTGGGGAGGGGGGAAAGAGACCCAGTACTTC. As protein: CASSYSWGGGKETQYF.

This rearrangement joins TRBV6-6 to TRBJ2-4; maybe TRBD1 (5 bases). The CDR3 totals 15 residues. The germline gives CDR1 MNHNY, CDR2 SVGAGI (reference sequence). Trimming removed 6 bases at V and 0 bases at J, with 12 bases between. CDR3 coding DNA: TGTGCCAGCAGACAGGACGTTCTAGCCAAAAACATTCAGTACTTC. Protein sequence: CASRQDVLAKNIQYF.

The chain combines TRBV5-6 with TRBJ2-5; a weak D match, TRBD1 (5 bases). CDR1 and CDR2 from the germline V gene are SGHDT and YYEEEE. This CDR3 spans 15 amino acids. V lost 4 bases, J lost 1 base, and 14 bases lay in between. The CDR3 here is CASSRSMGPQETQYF. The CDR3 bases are TGTGCCAGCAGCCGTTCCATGGGGCCCCAAGAGACCCAGTACTTC.

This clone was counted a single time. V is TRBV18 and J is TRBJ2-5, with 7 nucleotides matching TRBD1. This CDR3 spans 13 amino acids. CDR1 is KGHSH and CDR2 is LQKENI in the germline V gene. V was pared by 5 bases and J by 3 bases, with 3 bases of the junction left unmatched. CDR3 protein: CASSTGTEETQYF. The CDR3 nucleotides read TGTGCCAGCTCAACCGGGACAGAAGAGACCCAGTACTTC.

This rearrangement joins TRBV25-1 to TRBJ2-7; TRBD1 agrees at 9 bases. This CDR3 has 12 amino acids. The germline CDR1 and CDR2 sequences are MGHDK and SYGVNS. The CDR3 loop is CYGTGRTYEQYF. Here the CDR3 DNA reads TGTTACGGGACAGGGAGGACCTACGAGCAGTACTTC.

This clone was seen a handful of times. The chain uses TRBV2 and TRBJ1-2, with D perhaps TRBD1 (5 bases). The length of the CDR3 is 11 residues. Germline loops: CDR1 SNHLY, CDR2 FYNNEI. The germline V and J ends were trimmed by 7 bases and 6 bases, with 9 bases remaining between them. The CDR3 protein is CASTTGDGYTF. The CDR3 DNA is TGTGCCAGCACTACGGGGGATGGCTACACCTTC.

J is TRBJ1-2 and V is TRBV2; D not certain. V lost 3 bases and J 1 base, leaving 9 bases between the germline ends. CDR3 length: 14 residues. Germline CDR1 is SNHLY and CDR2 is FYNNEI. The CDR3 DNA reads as TGTGCCAGCAGTGACAACCATTATAACTATGGCTACACCTTC. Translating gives CASSDNHYNYGYTF.

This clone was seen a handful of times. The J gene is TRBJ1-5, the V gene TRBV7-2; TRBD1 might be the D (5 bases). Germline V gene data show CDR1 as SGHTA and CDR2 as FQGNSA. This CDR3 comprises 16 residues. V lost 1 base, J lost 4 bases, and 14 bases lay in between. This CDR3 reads CASSLGSRATNQPQHF. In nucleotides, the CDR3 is TGTGCCAGCAGCTTAGGGTCCAGGGCGACTAATCAGCCCCAGCATTTT.

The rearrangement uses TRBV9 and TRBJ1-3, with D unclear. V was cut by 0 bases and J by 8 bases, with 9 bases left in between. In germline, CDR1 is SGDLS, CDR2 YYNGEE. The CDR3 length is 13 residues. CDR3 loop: CASSVGQQDTIYF. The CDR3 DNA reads TGTGCCAGCAGCGTAGGGCAGCAAGACACCATATATTTT.

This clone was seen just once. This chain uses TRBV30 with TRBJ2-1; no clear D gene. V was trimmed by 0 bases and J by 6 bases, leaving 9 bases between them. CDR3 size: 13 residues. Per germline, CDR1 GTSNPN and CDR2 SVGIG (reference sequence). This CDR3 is CAWSVRHPNEQFF. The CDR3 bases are TGTGCCTGGAGTGTACGGCACCCCAATGAGCAGTTCTTC.

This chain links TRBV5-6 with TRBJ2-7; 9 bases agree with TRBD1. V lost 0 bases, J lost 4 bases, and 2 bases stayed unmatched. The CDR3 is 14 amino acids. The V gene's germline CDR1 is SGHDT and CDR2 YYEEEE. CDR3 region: CASSLETGGYEQYF. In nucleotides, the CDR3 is TGTGCCAGCAGCTTGGAGACAGGGGGGTACGAGCAGTACTTC.

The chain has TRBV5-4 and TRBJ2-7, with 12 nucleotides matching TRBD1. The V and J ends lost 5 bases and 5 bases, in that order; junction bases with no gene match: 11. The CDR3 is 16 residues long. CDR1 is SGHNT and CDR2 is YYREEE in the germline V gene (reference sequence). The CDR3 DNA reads TGTGCCAGCAGATCCGGACCGGGACAGGGGGCCCACGAGCAGTACTTC. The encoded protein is CASRSGPGQGAHEQYF.

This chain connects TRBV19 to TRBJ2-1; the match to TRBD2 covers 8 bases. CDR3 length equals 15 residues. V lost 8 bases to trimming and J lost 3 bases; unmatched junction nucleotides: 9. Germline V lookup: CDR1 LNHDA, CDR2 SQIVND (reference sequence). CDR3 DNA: TGTGCCAGTTGCCCCCTAGCGGGCCGCTACAATGAGCAGTTCTTC. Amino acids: CASCPLAGRYNEQFF.

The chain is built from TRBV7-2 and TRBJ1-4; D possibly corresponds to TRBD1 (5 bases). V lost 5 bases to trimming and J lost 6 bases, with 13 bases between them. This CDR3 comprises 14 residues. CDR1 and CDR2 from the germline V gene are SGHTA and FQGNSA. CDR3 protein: CASSPYGTDEKLFF. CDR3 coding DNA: TGTGCCAGCAGCCCCTACGGGACCGATGAAAAACTGTTTTTT. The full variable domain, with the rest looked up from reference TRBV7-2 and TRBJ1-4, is GAGVSQSPSNKVTEKGKDVELRCDPISGHTALYWYRQSLGQGLEFLIYFQGNSAPDKSGLPSDRFSAERTGGSVSTLTIQRTQQEDSAVYLCASSPYGTDEKLFFGSGTQLSVL.

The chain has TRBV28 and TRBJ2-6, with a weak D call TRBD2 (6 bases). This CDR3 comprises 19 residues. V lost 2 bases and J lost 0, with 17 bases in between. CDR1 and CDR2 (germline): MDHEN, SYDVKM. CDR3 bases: TGTGCCAGCAGTTTAGGCTGGAGGGCAGTCACCTCTGGGGCCAACGTCCTGACTTTC. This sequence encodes CASSLGWRAVTSGANVLTF.

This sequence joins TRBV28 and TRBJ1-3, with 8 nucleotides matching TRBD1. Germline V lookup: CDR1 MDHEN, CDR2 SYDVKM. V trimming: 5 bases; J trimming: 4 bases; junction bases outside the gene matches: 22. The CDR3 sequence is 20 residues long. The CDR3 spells CASSPLTGTGRHGGGNTIYF. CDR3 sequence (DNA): TGTGCCAGCAGTCCCTTAACCGGGACAGGTAGGCACGGGGGGGGAAACACCATATATTTT.

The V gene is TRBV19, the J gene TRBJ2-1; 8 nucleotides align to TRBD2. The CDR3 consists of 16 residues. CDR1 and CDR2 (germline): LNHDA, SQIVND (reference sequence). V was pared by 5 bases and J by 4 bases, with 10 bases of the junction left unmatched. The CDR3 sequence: CASSPRTSGVYNEQFF. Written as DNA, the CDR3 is TGTGCCAGTAGTCCCCGCACTAGCGGAGTTTACAATGAGCAGTTCTTC. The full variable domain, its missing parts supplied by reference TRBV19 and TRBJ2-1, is DGGITQSPKYLFRKEGQNVTLSCEQNLNHDAMYWYRQDPGQGLRLIYYSQIVNDFQKGDIAEGYSVSREKKESFPLTVTSAQKNPTAFYLCASSPRTSGVYNEQFFGPGTRLTVL.

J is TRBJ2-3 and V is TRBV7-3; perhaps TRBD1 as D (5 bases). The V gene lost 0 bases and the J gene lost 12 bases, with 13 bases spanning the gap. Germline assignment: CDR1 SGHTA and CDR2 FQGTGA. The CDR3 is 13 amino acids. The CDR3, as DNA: TGTGCCAGCAGCTTAACGACAGTCTCCCTTCAGTATTTT. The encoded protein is CASSLTTVSLQYF.